The rows below give T cell receptor beta chains drawn from one sample of a study of T cell responses to AZD1222 COVID-19 vaccine. Method: immunoSEQ multiplex PCR; TCRdb's copy keeps in-frame clones and lacks some. This sample has around 120,000 clones; about 89% occur once, and the top ten carry about 29%. This specimen consisted of peripheral blood, obtained on day 0 of AZD1222 vaccination. These receptors were obtained from an adult in good health. The CDR3 runs from the conserved cysteine through the conserved F or W. The D gene is left open where the match is weak. The size of a clone is reported for some rows only, either as once, few or many, or as a class for expanded clones.

CDR3 DNA,CDR3 protein,J gene,D gene,V gene,clone size
TGTGCCAGCAGCTTAGGTGGACAGGGGGCCAAAAACATTCAGTACTTC,CASSLGGQGAKNIQYF,TRBJ2-4,TRBD1,TRBV11-2,NA
TGTGCCAGTAGTCGAGCGGGGGACCCTCGGAACAATGAGCAGTTCTTC,CASSRAGDPRNNEQFF,TRBJ2-1,TRBD2,TRBV19,NA
TGTGCCAGCAGTGACAGGGGATCGTCCTATGGCTACACCTTC,CASSDRGSSYGYTF,TRBJ1-2,NA,TRBV2,few
TGTGCCAGCAGCCGAGGGGGGGGAGTGGAGACCCAGTACTTC,CASSRGGGVETQYF,TRBJ2-5,NA,TRBV7-8,NA
TGTGCCAGCTCCCAATCAGCGGGCAGCACAGATACGCAGTATTTT,CASSQSAGSTDTQYF,TRBJ2-3,NA,TRBV18,NA
TGTGCCAGCAGCTTAGGGGACAGGGAGCTCTCCTATGGCTACACCTTC,CASSLGDRELSYGYTF,TRBJ1-2,TRBD1,TRBV7-9,NA
TGTGCCAGCAGCCCGGGGACAGGTGCTAAAGAGACCCAGTACTTC,CASSPGTGAKETQYF,TRBJ2-5,TRBD1,TRBV3-1/TRBV3-2,NA
TGTGCCAGCGGACAGGGAGATTCACCCCTCCACTTT,CASGQGDSPLHF,TRBJ1-6,NA,TRBV21-1,NA
TGTGCCAGCAGCTGGGGCGGGAGCAATCAGCCCCAGCATTTT,CASSWGGSNQPQHF,TRBJ1-5,NA,TRBV7-2,once
TGTGCCAGCAGTCAGTCCCCCATTAGGCCCCAGCATTTT,CASSQSPIRPQHF,TRBJ1-5,NA,TRBV2,once
TGTGCCAGCAGCCAAGTAGGAGGGAGGGCCTATGGCTACACCTTC,CASSQVGGRAYGYTF,TRBJ1-2,NA,TRBV3-1/TRBV3-2,NA
TGTGCCAGCAGCTTCGGACACCGCCCAAATCAGCCCCAGCATTTT,CASSFGHRPNQPQHF,TRBJ1-5,NA,TRBV11-2,NA
TGTGCCAGCAGCCAAGTCAAAGGGGGCCATGGCTACACCTTC,CASSQVKGGHGYTF,TRBJ1-2,TRBD1,TRBV3-1/TRBV3-2,NA
TGTGCCAGCAGTTACAGGTGGGGGGGTGGCGGAGAGACCCAGTACTTC,CASSYRWGGGGETQYF,TRBJ2-5,TRBD2,TRBV6-5,NA
TGTGCCAGTTGGGGACAGGGGAGAAATGGCTACACCTTC,CASWGQGRNGYTF,TRBJ1-2,TRBD1,TRBV19,few
TGTGCCAGTAGCCGACAGGGGATGGAGTACGAGCAGTACTTC,CASSRQGMEYEQYF,TRBJ2-7,TRBD1,TRBV19,NA
TGTGCCAGCAGTTTAAAGTTCCGGGGGCTTATGACCTACGAGCAGTACTTC,CASSLKFRGLMTYEQYF,TRBJ2-7,NA,TRBV27,NA
TGTGCCAGCAGCTTGGCAGTCGGCTTTAATGAAAAACTGTTTTTT,CASSLAVGFNEKLFF,TRBJ1-4,NA,TRBV5-5,NA
TGTGCCAGCAGCGTCTACTCAGGACAGGGGAGAGAGACCCAGTACTTC,CASSVYSGQGRETQYF,TRBJ2-5,TRBD1,TRBV7-6,NA
TGCGCCAGCAGCCTAGCGGGAGTTATCACAGATACGCAGTATTTT,CASSLAGVITDTQYF,TRBJ2-3,TRBD2,TRBV5-1,once
TGTGCCAGCACTCGGGACAGACACACTGAAGCTTTCTTT,CASTRDRHTEAFF,TRBJ1-1,TRBD1,TRBV6-5,NA
TGTGCCAGCAGTTATTACACTAGCGGGAGGGAGACCCAGTACTTC,CASSYYTSGRETQYF,TRBJ2-5,TRBD2,TRBV6-5,NA
TGTGCCAGCTCACCTACGGAAGGGGAAGATCAGCCCCAGCATTTT,CASSPTEGEDQPQHF,TRBJ1-5,NA,TRBV18,NA
TGTGCCAGCAGCCCGGGCATGAGTTCACCCCTCCACTTT,CASSPGMSSPLHF,TRBJ1-6,NA,TRBV27,NA
TGTGCCAGCAGCCAAGGGTTTTTGGACAATGAGCAGTTCTTC,CASSQGFLDNEQFF,TRBJ2-1,NA,TRBV14,NA
TGTGCCAGCAGCGTAGGGCTCAGTAAAGATGAGCAGTTCTTC,CASSVGLSKDEQFF,TRBJ2-1,NA,TRBV9,NA
TGTGCCAGCAGCCTCGGACTCGATCTAGCCAAAAACATTCAGTACTTC,CASSLGLDLAKNIQYF,TRBJ2-4,NA,TRBV5-6,once
TGTGCCAGCAGTTACTCCGGCGGAAGCTCCTACAATGAGCAGTTCTTC,CASSYSGGSSYNEQFF,TRBJ2-1,NA,TRBV6-5,NA
TGCGCCAGCAGCTTGACAGGTCTCTCCTACGAGCAGTACTTC,CASSLTGLSYEQYF,TRBJ2-7,NA,TRBV5-1,NA
TGTGCCAGCAGCCGCGAGTTCAACGGGGGTGGGCTCTACACCTTC,CASSREFNGGGLYTF,TRBJ1-2,NA,TRBV5-5,NA
TGTGCCAGTAGTGGGGGACAGGGGAACAATCAGCCCCAGCATTTT,CASSGGQGNNQPQHF,TRBJ1-5,TRBD1,TRBV19,NA
TGTGCCAGCAGCTTACTGGGTGCAACTAATGAAAAACTGTTTTTT,CASSLLGATNEKLFF,TRBJ1-4,NA,TRBV7-9,NA
TGTGCCAGCAGCCCCCCGACACCGAACACTGAAGCTTTCTTT,CASSPPTPNTEAFF,TRBJ1-1,NA,TRBV9,NA
TGTGCCTGGAGCAGGGGGCCCGATCAGCCCCAGCATTTT,CAWSRGPDQPQHF,TRBJ1-5,TRBD1,TRBV30,NA
TGTGCCAGCAGCCCCGGACTAGCGGCCTCTGATACGCAGTATTTT,CASSPGLAASDTQYF,TRBJ2-3,TRBD2,TRBV7-3,NA
TGTGCCAGCAGCGGACAGGGCTCAGGGGATGAGCAGTTCTTC,CASSGQGSGDEQFF,TRBJ2-1,TRBD1,TRBV7-3,NA
TGTGCCAGTAGACGTGGGGAGGGGAACTATCGCTACACCTTC,CASRRGEGNYRYTF,TRBJ1-2,NA,TRBV19,NA
TGTGCCAGCAGGGATGACTGGAGCTCCTACAATGAGCAGTTCTTC,CASRDDWSSYNEQFF,TRBJ2-1,NA,TRBV6-5,NA
TGCGCCAGCAGCGAGGGACTGAACACTGAAGCTTTCTTT,CASSEGLNTEAFF,TRBJ1-1,NA,TRBV5-1,NA
TGTGCCAGTACCCATACAGGGGGCGGTGGCTATGGCTACACCTTC,CASTHTGGGGYGYTF,TRBJ1-2,TRBD1,TRBV19,NA
TGTGCCAGCAGCTTAGGGACGGACAAGCCCCAGCATTTT,CASSLGTDKPQHF,TRBJ1-5,NA,TRBV7-7,NA
TGTGCCAGCAGTCGAGAGACAGGCAACGCGCGGCCCCAGCATTTT,CASSRETGNARPQHF,TRBJ1-5,NA,TRBV7-2,NA
TGTGCCAGCAGTCGTACGGGTCCCACCACAGATACGCAGTATTTT,CASSRTGPTTDTQYF,TRBJ2-3,NA,TRBV6-5,NA
TGTGCCAGCAGCTTAGGACAGTTTGCAACTAATGAAAAACTGTTTTTT,CASSLGQFATNEKLFF,TRBJ1-4,NA,TRBV7-9,NA
TGTGCCAGCAGCCAAGATGGACAGGGGGGAAACACCATATATTTT,CASSQDGQGGNTIYF,TRBJ1-3,TRBD1,TRBV3-1/TRBV3-2,few
TGTGCCACCAGCAGAGATTTGGAGGGTCGAGGCTACACCTTC,CATSRDLEGRGYTF,TRBJ1-2,NA,TRBV15,once
TGTGCCAGCAGCCTACAAGGGTTGAGGGACACTGAAGCTTTCTTT,CASSLQGLRDTEAFF,TRBJ1-1,NA,TRBV7-9,NA
TGTGCCAGCAGTACCGGGACAGGGTATGGCTACACCTTC,CASSTGTGYGYTF,TRBJ1-2,TRBD1,TRBV6-5,NA
TGTGCCAGCAGTCCGACAGGGACCAATTCACCCCTCCACTTT,CASSPTGTNSPLHF,TRBJ1-6,TRBD1,TRBV9,NA
TGTGCCAGCAGCTTTGCGGGGGCGGGAGAGACCCAGTACTTC,CASSFAGAGETQYF,TRBJ2-5,NA,TRBV11-3,NA
TGCGCCAGCAGCTTAAATACAGGGAATTCACCCCTCCACTTT,CASSLNTGNSPLHF,TRBJ1-6,NA,TRBV5-1,NA
TGCAGTGCTCAGGCGGCACACGAGCAGTACTTC,CSAQAAHEQYF,TRBJ2-7,NA,TRBV20-1,NA
TGTGCCAGCAGTTTATTTCCGGGACAGGGCAATCAGCCCCAGCATTTT,CASSLFPGQGNQPQHF,TRBJ1-5,TRBD1,TRBV28,few